This T cell receptor beta chain is from a study of long-term antiretroviral therapy in people with HIV. Study context: Earliest sampling preceded the 2015 immediate-ART recommendation by about a decade. Study results and caveats: At every time point, clones expanded before ART dominated the repertoire. Among HIV repertoires, CDR3 length ranges were narrower than those of controls. Nothing was known about ART adherence, viral resistance or changes in therapy.

V was clipped by 6 bases and J by 1 base, with 9 bases between them. The CDR3 extends over 13 amino acids. CDR1 is KGHSH and CDR2 is LQKENI in the germline V gene. This was the immunoSEQ v3.0 assay at survey level. The data were produced by immunoSEQ multiplex PCR, yet TCRdb's version contains in-frame clones alone and is incomplete. This sample yields under 20,000 clones, of which less than 80% are seen a single time; around 13% belongs to the top ten. Turning to this clone: Its antigen remains unknown.

This TCR derives from a woman in her forties or fifties with HIV. V gene TRBV18 combines with J gene TRBJ2-5, with D unclear. The sample here was unsorted PBMCs, taken 0.3 years after starting antiretroviral therapy. The CDR3 region has the DNA TGTGCCAGCTCCCCGAGGTCCCAAGAGACCCAGTACTTC. It specifies CASSPRSQETQYF.